Included here is one TCR beta chain sequence, with context. PCR involved 60 Vbeta and 13 Jbeta primers. Profiling relied on immunoSEQ multiplex PCR, and the TCRdb table lists in-frame clones only, not all of them. The data contain 180,000 or so clones, roughly 80% of them singletons. The CDR3 consists of 16 residues. The data originate from a study of cytomegalovirus exposure and HLA in healthy donors. The chain employs TRBV21-1 and TRBJ1-2; TRBD1, the table's D call, lacks a check against the DNA. TRBV21-1 is recorded as a pseudogene. The TCR was taken from a man aged 40-49 years in good health and CMV-seronegative. Sequenced: PBMCs. Here the CDR3 reads CASSKIGAGEYYGYTF. CDR3 sequence (DNA): TGTGCCAGCAGCAAAATTGGGGCAGGGGAGTACTATGGCTACACCTTC.